This T cell receptor beta chain originates from a study of beta chain features in type 1 diabetes. CD45RO/CCR7/CD25/CD127/CD95/CD27 separated CD4+ naive, central memory, regulatory and stem cell-like memory cells by sorting. General study findings and limits: Patients with type 1 diabetes showed fewer VDJ junction insertions and more deletions. Patients with Type 1 diabetes showed moderately but significantly shorter TCRB CDR3s in all four CD4+ subsets.

Expressed TCRB transcripts were sequenced because the isolated RNA had all been reverse transcribed beforehand. Here immunoSEQ multiplex PCR was the method, and the copy in TCRdb shows in-frame clones only, minus some. The repertoire holds 150,000 to 200,000 clones, with 8% to 9.5% as singletons. This clone was detected a few times. Its antigen is not known. The sample taken for sequencing was central memory CD4+ T cells from blood. This sequence originates from a woman between 18 and 29 years old with type 1 diabetes.

This CDR3 is CAWRLAGPHNEQFF. DNA of the CDR3: TGTGCCTGGAGATTAGCGGGACCTCACAATGAGCAGTTCTTC. This sequence joins TRBV30 and TRBJ2-1; TRBD2 matches at 8 bases. The CDR3 loop spans 14 amino acids. CDR1 is GTSNPN and CDR2 is SVGIG in the germline V gene (reference sequence). The V and J ends lost 3 bases and 5 bases, in that order; junction bases with no gene match: 6.